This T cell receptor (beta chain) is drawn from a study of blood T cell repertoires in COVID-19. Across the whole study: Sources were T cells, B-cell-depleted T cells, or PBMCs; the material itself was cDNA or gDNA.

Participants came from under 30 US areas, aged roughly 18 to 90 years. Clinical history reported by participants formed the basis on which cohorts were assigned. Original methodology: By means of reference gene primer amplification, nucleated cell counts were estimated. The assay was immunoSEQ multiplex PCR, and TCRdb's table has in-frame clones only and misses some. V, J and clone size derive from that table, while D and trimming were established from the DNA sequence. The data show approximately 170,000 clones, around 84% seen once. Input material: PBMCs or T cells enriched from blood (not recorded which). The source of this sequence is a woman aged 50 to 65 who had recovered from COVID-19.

The CDR3 nucleotides read TGTGCCAGCACACGGCGCTCGGGCGGGGAGCTGTTTTTT. It yields the protein CASTRRSGGELFF. The chain has TRBV27 and TRBJ2-2; no definite D call. The length of the CDR3 is 13 residues. Germline CDR1 reads MNHEY; CDR2 reads SMNVEV (reference sequence). The V gene lost 7 bases and the J gene lost 7 bases, with 13 bases spanning the gap.